This T cell receptor beta chain derives from a study of T cell responses to AZD1222 COVID-19 vaccine. Study-wide results and caveats: At study baseline, merely six AZD1222 recipients were seropositive.

Of note for this clone: The antigen is unknown.

Libraries were prepared by immunoSEQ multiplex PCR; TCRdb keeps only in-frame clonotypes and omits some of them. The repertoire holds about 130,000 clones, with around 90% as singletons. CDR3 length: 12 amino acids. V lost 3 bases and J 5 bases, leaving 8 bases between the germline ends. Germline CDR1 SGHRS, CDR2 YFSETQ. This chain connects TRBV5-1 to TRBJ1-2; D remains unclear. This clonotype was sampled from an adult in good health. This material consisted of peripheral blood, taken on day 0 of AZD1222 vaccination. The CDR3 sequence is CASSWDVYGYTF. CDR3 DNA sequence: TGCGCCAGCAGCTGGGATGTATATGGCTACACCTTC.